This is a list of T cell receptor beta chains from one sample in a study of blood T cell repertoires in COVID-19. The protocol was immunoSEQ multiplex PCR, while the TCRdb copy is restricted to in-frame clones and leaves out a portion. This sample yields some 200,000 clones, of which 83% are seen a single time; around 6.1% belongs to the top ten. The sample comprised peripheral blood. These receptors were collected from a woman in her thirties or forties with acute or convalescent COVID-19. Both conserved end residues are part of each CDR3. D genes are given only for firm matches. The size field is filled for only some rows; it gives once, few, many or a size class.

v_call	d_call	clone_size	j_call	cdr3_nt	cdr3_aa
TRBV7-2	TRBD2	.	TRBJ2-3	TGTGCCAGCAGCTTAGGACGTAGGGTAGCGGGGGGCACAGATACGCAGTATTTT	CASSLGRRVAGGTDTQYF
TRBV7-2	.	.	TRBJ2-1	TGTGCCAGCAGCTTAGGTTGGGAGAATGAGCAGTTCTTC	CASSLGWENEQFF
TRBV7-9	TRBD1	.	TRBJ2-3	TGTGCCAGCACGCGTTCCCAGGGGGCTTCGGATACGCAGTATTTT	CASTRSQGASDTQYF
TRBV27	.	.	TRBJ1-5	TGTGCCAGCAGACTCTACCCAACAGATAGCAATCAGCCCCAGCATTTT	CASRLYPTDSNQPQHF
TRBV19	TRBD2	.	TRBJ2-3	TGTGCCAGTAGTTCCTCCGGGGGGGATACGCAGTATTTT	CASSSSGGDTQYF
TRBV7-8	.	.	TRBJ1-6	TGTGCCAGCAGCTTAGTAAATTCACCCCTCCACTTT	CASSLVNSPLHF
TRBV15	.	.	TRBJ2-5	TGTGCCACCAGCAGAGGTGGCCCACCGGAGGAGACCCAGTACTTC	CATSRGGPPEETQYF
TRBV24-1	.	.	TRBJ2-1	TGTGCCACCAGTGACCCGCAGGCAGACTACAATGAGCAGTTCTTC	CATSDPQADYNEQFF
TRBV25-1	TRBD2	.	TRBJ2-7	TGTGCCAGCAGTGATAGCGGGAGCTCCTACGAGCAGTACTTC	CASSDSGSSYEQYF
TRBV18	.	.	TRBJ1-1	TGTGCCAGCTCACGGGACACAAACACTGAAGCTTTCTTT	CASSRDTNTEAFF
TRBV6-2/TRBV6-3	TRBD2	.	TRBJ2-7	TGTGCCAGCAGTTATCGTCTAGCGGGCCAACCCTACGAGCAGTACTTC	CASSYRLAGQPYEQYF
TRBV27	.	few	TRBJ1-6	TGTGCCAGCAGTTTAACAGGGACAAAGAGTGGGACCCTCCACTTT	CASSLTGTKSGTLHF
TRBV29-1	TRBD1	.	TRBJ2-2	TGCAGCGCCCGGGACAGGGGTTTTAACACCGGGGAGCTGTTTTTT	CSARDRGFNTGELFF
TRBV7-2	TRBD2	.	TRBJ2-7	TGTGCCAGCAGCTTAGCTCGGACTAGCGGCTACGAGCAGTACTTC	CASSLARTSGYEQYF
TRBV7-2	.	.	TRBJ2-2	TGTGCCAGCAGCTGGGCGGGAATCACCGGGGAGCTGTTTTTT	CASSWAGITGELFF
TRBV9	TRBD1	.	TRBJ2-6	TGTGCCAGCAGCGTAGTCGGACAGGGCGTTGGAGCGGCCAACGTCCTGACTTTC	CASSVVGQGVGAANVLTF
TRBV16	.	.	TRBJ1-5	TGTGCCAGCAGCCAATTTGAGTCCCAGCCCCAGCATTTT	CASSQFESQPQHF
TRBV30	.	.	TRBJ1-4	TGTGCCTACAACCGGGACACAAATAATGAAAAACTGTTTTTT	CAYNRDTNNEKLFF
TRBV4-2	.	.	TRBJ2-1	TGTGCCAGCAGCCAAGATCTAGGACTCCCCAATGAGCAGTTCTTC	CASSQDLGLPNEQFF
TRBV14	.	once	TRBJ2-7	TGTGCCAGCAGCCAAGATCTAAGCGGTTACGAGCAGTACTTC	CASSQDLSGYEQYF
TRBV11-2	TRBD2	.	TRBJ2-7	TGTGCCAGCAGCTTACTAGCGGGAAGGAACGAGCAGTACTTC	CASSLLAGRNEQYF
TRBV28	.	.	TRBJ1-4	TGTGCCAGCAATCCAATGGGGGCGTATGAAAAACTGTTTTTT	CASNPMGAYEKLFF
TRBV7-9	TRBD2	.	TRBJ2-1	TGTGCCAGCAGCCTAGTAGCGGGAGCTTACAATGAGCAGTTCTTC	CASSLVAGAYNEQFF
TRBV28	TRBD2	.	TRBJ2-5	TGTGCCAGCAGCGGGGGACTAGCGGGGGGGACCCAAGAGACCCAGTACTTC	CASSGGLAGGTQETQYF
TRBV7-8	TRBD1	.	TRBJ1-5	TGTGCCAGCAGCTTTTACAGGGGGCCAGGTCAGCCCCAGCATTTT	CASSFYRGPGQPQHF
TRBV29-1	TRBD1	.	TRBJ2-7	TGCAGCGTTGAGGGACAGGGATACGAGCAGTACTTC	CSVEGQGYEQYF
TRBV28	.	few	TRBJ1-5	TGTGCCAGCAGTTTATGGGGGGGAGACAATCAGCCCCAGCATTTT	CASSLWGGDNQPQHF
TRBV6-5	.	.	TRBJ2-3	TGTGCCAGCAGTTCTAGCACAGATACGCAGTATTTT	CASSSSTDTQYF
TRBV11-3	.	.	TRBJ2-5	TGTGCCAGCAGCTTATACGGTGTGGAGACCCAGTACTTC	CASSLYGVETQYF
TRBV7-2	.	once	TRBJ2-3	TGTGCCAGCAGCTTATACGTGGAGAGCACAGATACGCAGTATTTT	CASSLYVESTDTQYF
TRBV5-1	TRBD1	.	TRBJ1-2	TGCGCCAGCAGCTTGGAGGGACAGGGTAACTATGGCTACACCTTC	CASSLEGQGNYGYTF
TRBV6-5	.	.	TRBJ1-5	TGTGCCAGCAGTTACTCGAACGGACAACCCCAGCATTTT	CASSYSNGQPQHF
TRBV6-5	.	few	TRBJ1-2	TGTGCCAGCACCCTAGGACTCGGCTATGGCTACACCTTC	CASTLGLGYGYTF
TRBV28	TRBD1	few	TRBJ1-3	TGTGCCAGCAGTTCAAGGGCCCAGGGGGGCAACACCATATATTTT	CASSSRAQGGNTIYF
TRBV6-6	TRBD2	.	TRBJ2-5	TGTGCCAGCAGTTGGGGGGGAGAGACCCAGTACTTC	CASSWGGETQYF
TRBV2	.	.	TRBJ2-3	TGTGCCAGCAGTGAAGGAGGGCGAGATACGCAGTATTTT	CASSEGGRDTQYF
TRBV5-4	.	.	TRBJ2-7	TGTGCCAGCAGCTTGGCCCCGGACTACAAAACCTACGAGCAGTACTTC	CASSLAPDYKTYEQYF
TRBV19	.	.	TRBJ1-3	TGTGCCAGTAGTAGAGGCTGGGGAAACACCATATATTTT	CASSRGWGNTIYF
TRBV6-2/TRBV6-3	.	.	TRBJ2-7	TGTGCCAGCAGTTACAACAGGGACGGACAATTAGAGCAGTACTTC	CASSYNRDGQLEQYF
TRBV7-7	TRBD2	.	TRBJ2-1	TGTGCCAGCAGCTTAAGCGGGGTGAGTGAGCAGTTCTTC	CASSLSGVSEQFF
TRBV4-2	.	few	TRBJ1-1	TGTGCCAGCAGCCAAGGTATTTCAGGACAGAACACTGAAGCTTTCTTT	CASSQGISGQNTEAFF
TRBV10-1	.	few	TRBJ2-3	TGCGCCAGCAGTAGACTATCTCGGGGCACAGATACGCAGTATTTT	CASSRLSRGTDTQYF
TRBV7-2	TRBD1	few	TRBJ1-6	TGTGCCAGCAGCTCCAGGACAGGGGATTCACCCCTCCACTTT	CASSSRTGDSPLHF
TRBV3-1/TRBV3-2	.	.	TRBJ2-1	TGTGCCAGCAGCCAAGTTACGCAAGTGGGGGGGCCTCTTAATGAGCAGTTCTTC	CASSQVTQVGGPLNEQFF
TRBV30	.	.	TRBJ2-3	TGTGCCTGTTCCCAGGGACAATTAAACACAGATACGCAGTATTTT	CACSQGQLNTDTQYF
TRBV6-5	.	few	TRBJ2-5	TGTGCCAGCAGGACCACACAGGGCATGAAAGAGACCCAGTACTTC	CASRTTQGMKETQYF
TRBV5-1	.	few	TRBJ1-4	TGCGCCAGCAGCCCGGGGAGCTCAACTAATGAAAAACTGTTTTTT	CASSPGSSTNEKLFF
TRBV2	TRBD1	.	TRBJ1-6	TGTGCCAGCAGTGGGACAGGTTATAATTCACCCCTCCACTTT	CASSGTGYNSPLHF
TRBV5-1	TRBD1	.	TRBJ1-2	TGCGCCAGCAGCAAAGACAGGGGTACCGACTATGGCTACACCTTC	CASSKDRGTDYGYTF
TRBV10-3	TRBD2	.	TRBJ2-7	TGTGCCATCAGTTCCGCTAGCGGGAGAGGCGCCTACGAGCAGTACTTC	CAISSASGRGAYEQYF
TRBV4-2	TRBD2	few	TRBJ2-5	TGTGCCAGCAGCCAAGTTACTAGCGGGGGGGAGACCCAGTACTTC	CASSQVTSGGETQYF
TRBV21-1	.	.	TRBJ2-7	TGTGCCAGCAGCAAAAACCCGGACAGGGGGAGGTTCAATCGCGAGCAGTACTTC	CASSKNPDRGRFNREQYF
TRBV29-1	.	.	TRBJ1-1	TGCAGCGTTGAGGGGCCCTCGACCACTGAAGCTTTCTTT	CSVEGPSTTEAFF
TRBV6-6	.	once	TRBJ2-7	TGTGCCAGCAGTTACAGGGGGTTGGACGAGCAGTACTTC	CASSYRGLDEQYF
TRBV7-9	TRBD1	.	TRBJ1-2	TGTGCCAGCAGCGTCACCGGGACAGCATTCTATGGCTACACCTTC	CASSVTGTAFYGYTF
TRBV5-1	.	.	TRBJ2-5	TGCGCCAGCAGCCCTCCCTCGGGGGAGACCCAGTACTTC	CASSPPSGETQYF